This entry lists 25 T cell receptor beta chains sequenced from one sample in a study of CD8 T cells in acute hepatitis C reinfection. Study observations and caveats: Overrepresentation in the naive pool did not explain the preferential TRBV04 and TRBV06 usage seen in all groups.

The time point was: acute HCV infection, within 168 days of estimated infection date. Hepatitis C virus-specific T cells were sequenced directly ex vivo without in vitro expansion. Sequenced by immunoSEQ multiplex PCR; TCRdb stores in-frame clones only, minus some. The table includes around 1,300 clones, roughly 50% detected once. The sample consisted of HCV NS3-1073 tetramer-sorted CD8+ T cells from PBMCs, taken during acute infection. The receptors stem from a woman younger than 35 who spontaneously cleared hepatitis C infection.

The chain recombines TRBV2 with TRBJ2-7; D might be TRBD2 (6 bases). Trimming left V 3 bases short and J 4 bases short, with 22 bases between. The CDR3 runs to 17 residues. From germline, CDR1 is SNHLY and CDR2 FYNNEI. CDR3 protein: CASSDSLGLSLKYEQYF. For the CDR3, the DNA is TGTGCCAGCAGTGATTCCCTGGGACTTTCCCTTAAGTACGAGCAGTACTTC.

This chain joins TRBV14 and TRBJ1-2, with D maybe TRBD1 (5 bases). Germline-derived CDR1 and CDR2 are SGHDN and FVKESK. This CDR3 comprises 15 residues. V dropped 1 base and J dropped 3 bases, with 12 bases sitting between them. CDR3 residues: CASSQVDREDYGYTF. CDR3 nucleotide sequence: TGTGCCAGCAGCCAAGTAGACAGAGAAGACTATGGCTACACCTTC.

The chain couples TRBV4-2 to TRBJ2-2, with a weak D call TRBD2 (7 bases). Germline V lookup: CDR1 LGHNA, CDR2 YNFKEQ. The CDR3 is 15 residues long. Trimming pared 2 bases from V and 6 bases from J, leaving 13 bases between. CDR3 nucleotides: TGTGCCAGCAGCCAACCAGGGGAGGGATCCGGGGAGCTGTTTTTT. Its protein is CASSQPGEGSGELFF.

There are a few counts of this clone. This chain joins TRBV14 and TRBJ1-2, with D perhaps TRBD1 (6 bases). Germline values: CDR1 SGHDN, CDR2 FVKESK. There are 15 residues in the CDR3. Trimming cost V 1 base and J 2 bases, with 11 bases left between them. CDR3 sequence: CASSQARTENYGYTF. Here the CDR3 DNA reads TGTGCCAGCAGCCAAGCTCGGACAGAGAACTATGGCTACACCTTC.

CDR3 sequence: CASSPRGLAGEPHEQYF. The CDR3 DNA follows: TGTGCCAGCAGCCCGCGCGGTTTAGCGGGAGAGCCCCACGAGCAGTACTTC. This chain links TRBV11-2 with TRBJ2-7; 9 bases map to TRBD2. J lost 5 bases, V lost 5 bases, and 16 bases had no gene match. Germline V gene lookup returns CDR1 SGHAT and CDR2 FQNNGV. This CDR3 has 17 residues.

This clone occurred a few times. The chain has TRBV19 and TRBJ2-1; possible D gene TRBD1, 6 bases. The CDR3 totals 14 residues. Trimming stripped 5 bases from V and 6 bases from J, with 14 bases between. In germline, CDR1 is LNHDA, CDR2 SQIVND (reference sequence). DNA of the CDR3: TGTGCCAGTAGTTGGCAGGGGAGCGGCAATGAGCAGTTCTTC. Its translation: CASSWQGSGNEQFF.

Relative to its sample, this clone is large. The CDR3 here is CASSLTGTGYEQYF. The CDR3 nucleotides read TGTGCCAGCAGTTTAACTGGGACAGGTTACGAGCAGTACTTC. The rearrangement uses TRBV27 and TRBJ2-7; TRBD1 agrees at 8 bases. This CDR3 has 14 residues. V lost 2 bases to trimming and J lost 4 bases; unmatched junction nucleotides: 4. CDR1 MNHEY and CDR2 SMNVEV come from the germline V gene (reference sequence).

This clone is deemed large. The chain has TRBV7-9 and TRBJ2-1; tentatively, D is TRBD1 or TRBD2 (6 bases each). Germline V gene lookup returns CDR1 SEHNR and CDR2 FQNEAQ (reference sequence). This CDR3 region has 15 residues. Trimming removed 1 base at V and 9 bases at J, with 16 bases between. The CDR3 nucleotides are TGTGCCAGCAGCTTAGGGGTGGACGGGGGCGGTGAGCAGTTCTTC. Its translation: CASSLGVDGGGEQFF. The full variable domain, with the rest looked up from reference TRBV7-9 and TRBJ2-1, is DTGVSQNPRHKITKRGQNVTFRCDPISEHNRLYWYRQTLGQGPEFLTYFQNEAQLEKSRLLSDRFSAERPKGSFSTLEIQRTEQGDSAMYLCASSLGVDGGGEQFFGPGTRLTVL.

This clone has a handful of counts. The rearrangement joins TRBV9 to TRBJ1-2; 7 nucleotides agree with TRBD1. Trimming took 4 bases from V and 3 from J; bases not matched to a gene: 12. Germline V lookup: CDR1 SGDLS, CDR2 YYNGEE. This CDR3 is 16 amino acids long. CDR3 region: CASSPIPGQEDYGYTF. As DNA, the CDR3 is TGTGCCAGCAGCCCGATCCCAGGACAGGAAGACTATGGCTACACCTTC.

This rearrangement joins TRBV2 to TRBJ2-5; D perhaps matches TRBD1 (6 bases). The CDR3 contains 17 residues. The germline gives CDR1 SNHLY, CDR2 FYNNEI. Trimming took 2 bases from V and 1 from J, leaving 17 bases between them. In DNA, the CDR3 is TGTGCCAGCAGTGAATACATGGGACACCCTGGCCAAGAGACCCAGTACTTC. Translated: CASSEYMGHPGQETQYF.

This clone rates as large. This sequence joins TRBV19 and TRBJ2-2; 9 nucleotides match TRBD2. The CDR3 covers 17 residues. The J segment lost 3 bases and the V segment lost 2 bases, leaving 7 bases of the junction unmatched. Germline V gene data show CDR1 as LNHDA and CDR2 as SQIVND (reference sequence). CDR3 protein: CASSIPLGTSYTGELFF. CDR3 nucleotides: TGTGCCAGTAGTATACCTCTGGGGACTAGCTACACCGGGGAGCTGTTTTTT.

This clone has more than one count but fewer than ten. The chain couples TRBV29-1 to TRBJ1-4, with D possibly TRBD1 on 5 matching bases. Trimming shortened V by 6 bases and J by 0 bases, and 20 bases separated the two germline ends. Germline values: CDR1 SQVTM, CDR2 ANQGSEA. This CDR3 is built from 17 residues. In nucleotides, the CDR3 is TGCAGCGTCTACTTCGGGGGACGGGACGCAACTAATGAAAAACTGTTTTTT. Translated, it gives CSVYFGGRDATNEKLFF.

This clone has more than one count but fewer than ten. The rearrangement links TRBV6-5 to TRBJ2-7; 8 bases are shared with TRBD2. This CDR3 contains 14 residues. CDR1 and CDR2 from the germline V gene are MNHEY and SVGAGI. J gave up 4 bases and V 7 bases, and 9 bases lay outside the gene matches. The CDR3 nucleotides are TGTGCCAGCACCCTGGGACTAGGGGTTTACGAGCAGTACTTC. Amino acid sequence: CASTLGLGVYEQYF.

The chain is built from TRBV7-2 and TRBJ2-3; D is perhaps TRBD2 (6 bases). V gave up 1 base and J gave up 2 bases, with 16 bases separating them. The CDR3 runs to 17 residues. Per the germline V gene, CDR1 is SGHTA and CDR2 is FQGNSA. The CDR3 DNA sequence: TGTGCCAGCAGCTTAGATCCGGGGGAGACCTACACAGATACGCAGTATTTT. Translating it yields CASSLDPGETYTDTQYF.

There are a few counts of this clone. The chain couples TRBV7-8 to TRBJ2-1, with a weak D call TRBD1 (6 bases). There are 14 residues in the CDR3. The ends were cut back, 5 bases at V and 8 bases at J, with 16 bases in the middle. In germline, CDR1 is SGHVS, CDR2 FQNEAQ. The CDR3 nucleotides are TGTGCCAGCAGCGACCCGAAAGAGGGGGATGAGCAGTTCTTC. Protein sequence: CASSDPKEGDEQFF. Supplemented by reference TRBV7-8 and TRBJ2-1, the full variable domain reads GAGVSQSPRYKVAKRGQDVALRCDPISGHVSLFWYQQALGQGPEFLTYFQNEAQLDKSGLPSDRFFAERPEGSVSTLKIQRTQQEDSAVYLCASSDPKEGDEQFFGPGTRLTVL.

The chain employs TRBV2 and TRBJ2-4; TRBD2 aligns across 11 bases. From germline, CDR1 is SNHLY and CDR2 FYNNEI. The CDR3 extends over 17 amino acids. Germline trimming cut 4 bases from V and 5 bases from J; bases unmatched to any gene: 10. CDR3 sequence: CASSAGPPGLAENIQYF. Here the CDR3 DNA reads TGTGCCAGCAGTGCAGGACCCCCGGGACTAGCGGAAAACATTCAGTACTTC.

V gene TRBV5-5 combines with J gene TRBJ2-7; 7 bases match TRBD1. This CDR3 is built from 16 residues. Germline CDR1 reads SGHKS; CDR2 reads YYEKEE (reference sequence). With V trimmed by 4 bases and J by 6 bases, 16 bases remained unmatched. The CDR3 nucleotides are TGTGCCAGCAGCCAGGAGCAAGACAGGGCCTGGGGCGAGCAGTACTTC. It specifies CASSQEQDRAWGEQYF.

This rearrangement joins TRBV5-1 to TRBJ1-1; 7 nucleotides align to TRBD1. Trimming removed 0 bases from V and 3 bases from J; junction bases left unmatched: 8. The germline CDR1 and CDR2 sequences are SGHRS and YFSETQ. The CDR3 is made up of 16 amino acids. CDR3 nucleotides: TGCGCCAGCAGCTTGGTTTTTAGACAGGGTTACACTGAAGCTTTCTTT. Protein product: CASSLVFRQGYTEAFF.

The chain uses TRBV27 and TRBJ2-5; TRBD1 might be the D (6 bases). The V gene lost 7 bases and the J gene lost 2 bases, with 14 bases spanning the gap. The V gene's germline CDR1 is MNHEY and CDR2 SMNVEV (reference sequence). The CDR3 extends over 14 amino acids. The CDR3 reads CASKSHRAQETQYF. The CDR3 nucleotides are TGTGCCAGCAAATCCCACAGGGCACAAGAGACCCAGTACTTC.

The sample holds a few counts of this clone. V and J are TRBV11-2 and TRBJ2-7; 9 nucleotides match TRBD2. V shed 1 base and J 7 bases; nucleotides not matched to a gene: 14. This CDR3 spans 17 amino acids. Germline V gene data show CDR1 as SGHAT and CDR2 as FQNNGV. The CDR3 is CASSLGGSSGMNEEQYF. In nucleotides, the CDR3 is TGTGCCAGCAGCTTAGGAGGGTCTAGCGGGATGAACGAGGAGCAGTACTTC.

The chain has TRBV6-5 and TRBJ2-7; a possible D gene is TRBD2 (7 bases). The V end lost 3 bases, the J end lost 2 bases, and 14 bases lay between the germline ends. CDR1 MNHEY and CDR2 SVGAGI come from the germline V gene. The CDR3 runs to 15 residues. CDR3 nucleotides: TGTGCCAGCAGTTATGGTAGGGGGAGGGCCTACGAGCAGTACTTC. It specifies CASSYGRGRAYEQYF.

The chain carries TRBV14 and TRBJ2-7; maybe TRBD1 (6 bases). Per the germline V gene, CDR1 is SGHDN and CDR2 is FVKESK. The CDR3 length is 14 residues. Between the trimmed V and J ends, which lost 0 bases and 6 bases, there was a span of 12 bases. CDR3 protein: CASSQDGQYFEQYF. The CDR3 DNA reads TGTGCCAGCAGCCAAGATGGACAGTACTTCGAGCAGTACTTC.

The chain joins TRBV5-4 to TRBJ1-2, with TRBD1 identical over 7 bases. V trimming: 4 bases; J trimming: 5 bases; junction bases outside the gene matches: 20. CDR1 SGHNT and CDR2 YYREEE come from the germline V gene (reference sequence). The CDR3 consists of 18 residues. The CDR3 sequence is CASSQELGLRTGEYGYTF. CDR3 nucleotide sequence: TGTGCCAGCAGCCAAGAGTTAGGATTGAGGACAGGTGAATATGGCTACACCTTC.

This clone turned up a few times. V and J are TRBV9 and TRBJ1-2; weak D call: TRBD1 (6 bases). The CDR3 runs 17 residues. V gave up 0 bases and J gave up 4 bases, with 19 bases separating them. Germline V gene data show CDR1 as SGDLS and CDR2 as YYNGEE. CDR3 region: CASSVVEGDYQSYGYTF. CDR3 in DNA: TGTGCCAGCAGCGTAGTTGAGGGGGACTATCAAAGCTATGGCTACACCTTC.

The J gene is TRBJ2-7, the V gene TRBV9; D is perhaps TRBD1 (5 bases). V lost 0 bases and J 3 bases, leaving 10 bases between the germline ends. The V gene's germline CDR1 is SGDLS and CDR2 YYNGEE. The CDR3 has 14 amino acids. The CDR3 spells CASSVVDSFYEQYF. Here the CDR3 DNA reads TGTGCCAGCAGCGTAGTAGACAGTTTCTACGAGCAGTACTTC. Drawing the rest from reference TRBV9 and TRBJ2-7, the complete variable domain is DSGVTQTPKHLITATGQRVTLRCSPRSGDLSVYWYQQSLDQGLQFLIQYYNGEERAKGNILERFSAQQFPDLHSELNLSSLELGDSALYFCASSVVDSFYEQYFGPGTRLTVT.